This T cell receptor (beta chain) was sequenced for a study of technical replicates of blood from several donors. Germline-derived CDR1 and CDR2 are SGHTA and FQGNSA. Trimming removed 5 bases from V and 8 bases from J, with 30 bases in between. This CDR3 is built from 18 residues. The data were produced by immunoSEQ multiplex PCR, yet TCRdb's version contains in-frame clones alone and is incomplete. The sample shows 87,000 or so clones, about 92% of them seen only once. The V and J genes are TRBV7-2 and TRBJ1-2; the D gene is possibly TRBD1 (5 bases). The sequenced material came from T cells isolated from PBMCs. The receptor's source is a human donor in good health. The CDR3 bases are TGTGCCAGCAGCCCACGTCAACTTAGCGGGGCCCTACTCTACGGCTACACCTTC. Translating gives CASSPRQLSGALLYGYTF.